The 14 T cell receptor beta chains reported below all come from one sample, sequenced in a study of early T cells in non-severe SARS-CoV-2 infection. Using its own MiXCR run on the 5' RACE reads, TCRdb lists one record per CDR3 protein. The table records roughly 53,000 distinct CDR3 sequences, approximately 12% of them present only once. This specimen consisted of whole blood, obtained at baseline. The source is an adult who was a healthcare worker with PCR-confirmed SARS-CoV-2 infection or an uninfected control (not recorded which).

This clonotype has just one count. The J gene is TRBJ2-3, the V gene TRBV6-6, with D perhaps TRBD1 (6 bases). V shed 8 bases and J shed 4 bases, with 16 bases lying between them. Germline CDR1 MNHNY, CDR2 SVGAGI (reference sequence). The CDR3 sequence is 14 residues long. CDR3 region: CASQHGGRADTQYF. CDR3 DNA sequence: TGTGCCAGCCAGCATGGGGGCCGGGCAGATACGCAGTATTTT.

There are a few counts of this clonotype. The chain joins TRBV28 to TRBJ1-2; possibly TRBD1 for D (5 bases). Germline CDR1 is MDHEN and CDR2 is SYDVKM. The V end lost 2 bases, the J end lost 5 bases, and 12 bases lay between the germline ends. CDR3 length equals 14 residues. In DNA form, the CDR3 reads TGTGCCAGCAGTTTAGGGACGGATTTTTATGGCTACACCTTC. Translated, it gives CASSLGTDFYGYTF.

The chain links TRBV28 to TRBJ1-4; D call uncertain. CDR1 MDHEN and CDR2 SYDVKM come from the germline V gene. This CDR3 has 15 amino acids. V lost 1 base to trimming and J lost 6 bases, with 12 bases between them. The CDR3 DNA reads as TGTGCCAGCAGTTTATACCCCGGGAGGGATGAAAAACTGTTTTTT. Protein product: CASSLYPGRDEKLFF. The variable domain in full, completed from reference TRBV28 and TRBJ1-4, reads DVKVTQSSRYLVKRTGEKVFLECVQDMDHENMFWYRQDPGLGLRLIYFSYDVKMKEKGDIPEGYSVSREKKERFSLILESASTNQTSMYLCASSLYPGRDEKLFFGSGTQLSVL.

Only a few counts were recorded for this clonotype. The chain carries TRBV6-2 or TRBV6-3 and TRBJ2-7; TRBD2 agrees at 11 bases. With V trimmed by 5 bases and J by 3 bases, 9 bases remained unmatched. The CDR3 covers 16 residues. Germline lookup yields CDR1 MNHEY and CDR2 SVGEGT. The CDR3 DNA reads TGTGCCAGCAGTAAACATCCGACTAGCGGGAACTACGAGCAGTACTTC. This gives the protein CASSKHPTSGNYEQYF.

This clonotype was seen only a few times. The V gene is TRBV28, the J gene TRBJ2-1; the match to TRBD2 covers 10 bases. The junction had 5 bases not matched to a gene; V was cut back by 6 bases and J by 0 bases. Germline values: CDR1 MDHEN, CDR2 SYDVKM. There are 16 residues in the CDR3. The chain's CDR3 is CASRIGLADSYNEQFF. As DNA, the CDR3 is TGTGCCAGCAGGATTGGACTAGCGGACTCCTACAATGAGCAGTTCTTC.

Ten or more counts support this clonotype. This chain connects TRBV7-9 to TRBJ1-4; 7 bases match TRBD1. Germline CDR1 reads SEHNR; CDR2 reads FQNEAQ (reference sequence). The CDR3 covers 13 residues. Losses at the gene ends were 1 base for V and 8 bases for J; bases not matched to a gene: 1. CDR3 residues: CASSLGQGEKLFF. DNA of the CDR3: TGTGCCAGCAGCTTAGGACAGGGAGAAAAACTGTTTTTT. The whole variable domain, filled in from reference TRBV7-9 and TRBJ1-4, reads DTGVSQNPRHKITKRGQNVTFRCDPISEHNRLYWYRQTLGQGPEFLTYFQNEAQLEKSRLLSDRFSAERPKGSFSTLEIQRTEQGDSAMYLCASSLGQGEKLFFGSGTQLSVL.

This clonotype was seen only a few times. CDR3 in amino acids: CASSFMGTDTQYF. CDR3 nucleotide sequence: TGTGCCAGCAGCTTTATGGGGACAGATACGCAGTATTTT. The chain links TRBV7-2 to TRBJ2-3; no reliable D call. Germline V gene sequence: CDR1 SGHTA, CDR2 FQGNSA. Trimming took 3 bases from V and 3 from J, leaving 7 bases between them. The CDR3 contains 13 residues.

This clonotype was counted many times. J is TRBJ1-1 and V is TRBV28; D remains ambiguous. Per germline, CDR1 MDHEN and CDR2 SYDVKM. This CDR3 comprises 12 residues. V lost 6 bases to trimming and J lost 8 bases, with 13 bases between them. The CDR3 sequence: CASSLLGGEAFF. The DNA for the CDR3 is TGTGCCAGCAGCCTTTTGGGCGGGGAAGCTTTCTTT.

This clonotype was found many times. The V gene is TRBV19, the J gene TRBJ2-7, with D unclear. Germline V CDR1 and CDR2: LNHDA, SQIVND (reference sequence). CDR3 size: 13 residues. V lost 1 base and J 6 bases, leaving 10 bases between the germline ends. The CDR3 loop is CASSIGSQGEQYF. The CDR3 nucleotides are TGTGCCAGTAGTATAGGGTCCCAAGGCGAGCAGTACTTC.

This clonotype was counted at least ten times. The genes are TRBV29-1 and TRBJ2-1; TRBD2 matches 7 bases. With 7 bases clipped from V and 9 bases from J, the junction kept 12 bases outside the gene matches. This CDR3 has 13 amino acids. The V gene's germline CDR1 is SQVTM and CDR2 ANQGSEA. CDR3 residues: CSAWRTSTVEQFF. CDR3 DNA: TGCAGCGCCTGGCGGACTAGTACTGTTGAGCAGTTCTTC.

This clonotype was detected only a few times. The V call is TRBV5-1, the J call TRBJ2-5, with D uncertain. V was shortened by 2 bases and J by 0 bases, with 8 bases between the two germline ends. CDR3 length: 14 residues. Germline V gives CDR1 SGHRS, CDR2 YFSETQ. The CDR3 reads CASSFHLNQETQYF. CDR3 nucleotide sequence: TGCGCCAGCAGCTTCCACCTGAACCAAGAGACCCAGTACTTC.

This clonotype was seen repeatedly, ten times or more. This rearrangement joins TRBV20-1 to TRBJ1-1; D gene uncertain. CDR1 and CDR2 (germline): DFQATT, SNEGSKA (reference sequence). This CDR3 contains 12 residues. Trimming pared 6 bases from V and 10 bases from J, leaving 18 bases between. The CDR3 spells CSARMGTAGAFF. The CDR3 region has the DNA TGCAGTGCCCGCATGGGCACCGCCGGAGCTTTCTTT.

This clonotype was counted only a few times. V and J are TRBV6-2 or TRBV6-3 and TRBJ1-1, with D possibly matching TRBD1 (6 bases). V was cut by 6 bases and J by 0 bases, with 11 bases left in between. The CDR3 has 14 residues. Germline V gene lookup returns CDR1 MNHEY and CDR2 SVGEGT. The DNA for the CDR3 is TGTGCCAGCAGAAGCGACAGGTTGAACACTGAAGCTTTCTTT. Translation: CASRSDRLNTEAFF.

The CDR3 sequence: CASSFRSAVYGYTF. CDR3 in DNA: TGTGCCAGCAGTTTTCGTTCAGCAGTTTATGGCTACACCTTC. The chain couples TRBV12-3 or TRBV12-4 to TRBJ1-2; no definite D call. The CDR3 extends over 14 amino acids. V was clipped by 3 bases and J by 5 bases, with 13 bases between them.